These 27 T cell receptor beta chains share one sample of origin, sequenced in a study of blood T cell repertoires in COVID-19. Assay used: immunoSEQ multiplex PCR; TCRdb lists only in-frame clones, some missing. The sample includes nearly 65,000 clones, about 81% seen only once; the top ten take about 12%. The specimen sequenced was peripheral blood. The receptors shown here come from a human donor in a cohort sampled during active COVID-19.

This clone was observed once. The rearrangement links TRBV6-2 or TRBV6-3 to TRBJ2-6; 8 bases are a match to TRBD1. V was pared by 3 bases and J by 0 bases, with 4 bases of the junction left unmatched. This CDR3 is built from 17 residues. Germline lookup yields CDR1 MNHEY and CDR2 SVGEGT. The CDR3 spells CASSYQGAYSGANVLTF. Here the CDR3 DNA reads TGTGCCAGCAGTTATCAGGGGGCCTACTCTGGGGCCAACGTCCTGACTTTC.

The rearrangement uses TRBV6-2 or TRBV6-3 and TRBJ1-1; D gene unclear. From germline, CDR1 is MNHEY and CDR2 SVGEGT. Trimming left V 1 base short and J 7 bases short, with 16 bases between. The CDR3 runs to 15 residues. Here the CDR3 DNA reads TGTGCCAGCAGTTACTATTCGGGGATTATCGGTGAAGCTTTCTTT. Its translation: CASSYYSGIIGEAFF.

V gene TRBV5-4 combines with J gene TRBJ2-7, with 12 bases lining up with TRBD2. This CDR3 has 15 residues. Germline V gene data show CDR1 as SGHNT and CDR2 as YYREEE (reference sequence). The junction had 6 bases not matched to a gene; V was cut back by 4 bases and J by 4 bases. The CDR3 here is CASSRGLAGPYEQYF. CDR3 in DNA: TGTGCCAGCAGCCGAGGACTAGCGGGACCATACGAGCAGTACTTC.

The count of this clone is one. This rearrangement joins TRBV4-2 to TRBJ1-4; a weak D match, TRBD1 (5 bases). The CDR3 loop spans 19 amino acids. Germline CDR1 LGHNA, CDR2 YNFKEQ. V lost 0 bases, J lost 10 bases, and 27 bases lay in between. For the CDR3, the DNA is TGTGCCAGCAGCCAAGACCGGGCCGCCGGGACTCTGACCCCTGGAAAACTGTTTTTT. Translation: CASSQDRAAGTLTPGKLFF.

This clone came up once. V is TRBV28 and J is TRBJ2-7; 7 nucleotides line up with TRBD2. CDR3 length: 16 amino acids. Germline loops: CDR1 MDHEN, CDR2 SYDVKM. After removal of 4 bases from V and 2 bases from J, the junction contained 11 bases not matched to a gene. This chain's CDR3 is CASSSGGPQRAYEQYF. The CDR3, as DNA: TGTGCCAGCAGTTCGGGGGGACCTCAGCGGGCCTACGAGCAGTACTTC.

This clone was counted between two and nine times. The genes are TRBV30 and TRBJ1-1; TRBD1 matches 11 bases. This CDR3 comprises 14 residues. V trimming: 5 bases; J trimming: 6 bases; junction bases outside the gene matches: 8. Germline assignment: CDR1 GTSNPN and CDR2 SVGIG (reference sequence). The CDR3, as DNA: TGTGCCTGGCGACGGGACAGGGGGTTCCCTGAAGCTTTCTTT. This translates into CAWRRDRGFPEAFF. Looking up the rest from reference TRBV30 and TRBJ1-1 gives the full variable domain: SQTIHQWPATLVQPVGSPLSLECTVEGTSNPNLYWYRQAAGRGLQLLFYSVGIGQISSEVPQNLSASRPQDRQFILSSKKLLLSDSGFYLCAWRRDRGFPEAFFGQGTRLTVV.

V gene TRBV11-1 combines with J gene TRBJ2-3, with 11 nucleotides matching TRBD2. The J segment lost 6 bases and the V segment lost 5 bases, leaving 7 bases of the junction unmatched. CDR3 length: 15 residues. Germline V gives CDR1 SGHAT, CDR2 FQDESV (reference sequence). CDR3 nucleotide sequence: TGTGCCAGCAGCCTGTTAGCGGGGGGGCCCGATACGCAGTATTTT. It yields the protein CASSLLAGGPDTQYF.

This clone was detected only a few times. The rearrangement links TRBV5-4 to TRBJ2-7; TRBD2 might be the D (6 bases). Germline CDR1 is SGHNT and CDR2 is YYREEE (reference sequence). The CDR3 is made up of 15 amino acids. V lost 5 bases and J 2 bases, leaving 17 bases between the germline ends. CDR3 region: CASSPGLTMTYEQYF. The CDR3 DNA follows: TGTGCCAGCAGTCCGGGACTCACCATGACCTACGAGCAGTACTTC.

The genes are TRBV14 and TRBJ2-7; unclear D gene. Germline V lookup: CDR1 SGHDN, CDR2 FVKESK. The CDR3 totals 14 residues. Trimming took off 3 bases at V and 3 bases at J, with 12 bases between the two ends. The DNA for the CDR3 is TGTGCCAGCAGCCATTTCGGGTCTATCTACGAGCAGTACTTC. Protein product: CASSHFGSIYEQYF.

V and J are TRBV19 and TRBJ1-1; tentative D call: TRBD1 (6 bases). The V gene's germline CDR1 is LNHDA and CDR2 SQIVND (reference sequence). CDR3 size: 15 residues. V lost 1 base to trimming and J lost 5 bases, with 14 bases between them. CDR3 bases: TGTGCCAGTAGTATAGTGACGGGGGGCGGGACTGAAGCTTTCTTT. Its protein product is CASSIVTGGGTEAFF.

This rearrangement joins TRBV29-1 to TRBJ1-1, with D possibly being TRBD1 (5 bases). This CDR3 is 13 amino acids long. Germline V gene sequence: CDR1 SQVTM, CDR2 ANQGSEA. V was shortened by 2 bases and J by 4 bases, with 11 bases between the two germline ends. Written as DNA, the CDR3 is TGCAGCGTTGAATCCCGAAGGGGCACTGAAGCTTTCTTT. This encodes CSVESRRGTEAFF. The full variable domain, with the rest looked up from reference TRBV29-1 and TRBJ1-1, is SAVISQKPSRDICQRGTSLTIQCQVDSQVTMMFWYRQQPGQSLTLIATANQGSEATYESGFVIDKFPISRPNLTFSTLTVSNMSPEDSSIYLCSVESRRGTEAFFGQGTRLTVV.

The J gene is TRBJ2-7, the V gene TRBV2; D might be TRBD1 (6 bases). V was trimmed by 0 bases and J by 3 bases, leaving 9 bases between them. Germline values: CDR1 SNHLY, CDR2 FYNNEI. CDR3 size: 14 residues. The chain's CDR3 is CASSEAQGSYEQYF. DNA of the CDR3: TGTGCCAGCAGTGAAGCACAGGGAAGCTACGAGCAGTACTTC.

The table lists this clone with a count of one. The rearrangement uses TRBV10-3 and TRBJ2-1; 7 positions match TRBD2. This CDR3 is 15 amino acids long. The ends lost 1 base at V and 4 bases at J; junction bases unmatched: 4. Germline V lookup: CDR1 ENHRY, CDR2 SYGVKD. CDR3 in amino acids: CAISEFWREYNEQFF. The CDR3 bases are TGTGCCATCAGTGAGTTTTGGCGGGAGTACAATGAGCAGTTCTTC.

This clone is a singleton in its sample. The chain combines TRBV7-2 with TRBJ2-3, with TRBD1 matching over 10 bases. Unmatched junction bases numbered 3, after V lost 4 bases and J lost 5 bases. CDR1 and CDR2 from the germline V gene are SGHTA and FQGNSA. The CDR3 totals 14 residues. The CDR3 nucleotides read TGTGCCAGCAGCTCCGACAGGGGGCGAGATACGCAGTATTTT. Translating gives CASSSDRGRDTQYF.

This chain's CDR3 is CASSLWGNTEAFF. As DNA, the CDR3 is TGTGCCAGCAGTTTATGGGGCAACACTGAAGCTTTCTTT. The chain couples TRBV27 to TRBJ1-1, with a weak D call TRBD1 (5 bases). Germline CDR1 reads MNHEY; CDR2 reads SMNVEV (reference sequence). Trimming left V 1 base short and J 2 bases short, with 5 bases between. CDR3 length equals 13 residues.

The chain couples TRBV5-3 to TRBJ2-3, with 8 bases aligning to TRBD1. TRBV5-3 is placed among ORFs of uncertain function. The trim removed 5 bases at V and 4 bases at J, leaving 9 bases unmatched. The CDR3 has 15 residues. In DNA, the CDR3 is TGTGCCAGAAGGCTGGGACAGGATGGTCCAGATACGCAGTATTTT. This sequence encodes CARRLGQDGPDTQYF.

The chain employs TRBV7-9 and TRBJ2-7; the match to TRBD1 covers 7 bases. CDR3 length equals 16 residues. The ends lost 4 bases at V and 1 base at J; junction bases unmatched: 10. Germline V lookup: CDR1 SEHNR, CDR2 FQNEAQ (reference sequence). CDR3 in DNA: TGTGCCAGCAGCTCCCAGACAGGGTGGGATTCCTACGAGCAGTACTTC. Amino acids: CASSSQTGWDSYEQYF.

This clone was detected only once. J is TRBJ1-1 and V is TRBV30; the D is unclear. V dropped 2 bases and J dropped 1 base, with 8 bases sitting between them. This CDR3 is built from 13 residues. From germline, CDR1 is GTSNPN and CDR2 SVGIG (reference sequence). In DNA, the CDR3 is TGTGCCTGGAGTATGAGTTCGAACACTGAAGCTTTCTTT. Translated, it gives CAWSMSSNTEAFF.

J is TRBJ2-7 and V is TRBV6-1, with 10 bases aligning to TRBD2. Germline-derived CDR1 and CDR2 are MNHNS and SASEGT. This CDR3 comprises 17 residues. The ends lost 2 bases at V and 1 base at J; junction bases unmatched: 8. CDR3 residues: CASSERSSGSRSYEQYF. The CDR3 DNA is TGTGCCAGCAGTGAAAGGTCTAGCGGGAGCCGTTCCTACGAGCAGTACTTC.

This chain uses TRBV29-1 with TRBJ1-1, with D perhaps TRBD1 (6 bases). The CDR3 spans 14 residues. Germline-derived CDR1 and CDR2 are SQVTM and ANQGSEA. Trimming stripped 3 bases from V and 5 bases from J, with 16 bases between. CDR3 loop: CSVEKGGRGTEAFF. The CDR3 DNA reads TGCAGCGTTGAGAAAGGAGGGAGGGGGACTGAAGCTTTCTTT.

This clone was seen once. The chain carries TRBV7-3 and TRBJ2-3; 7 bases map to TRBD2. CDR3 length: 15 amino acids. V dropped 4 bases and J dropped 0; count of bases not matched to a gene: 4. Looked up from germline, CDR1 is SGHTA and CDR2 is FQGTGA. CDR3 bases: TGTGCCAGCAGCTCATCCGGGGGGAGCACAGATACGCAGTATTTT. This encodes CASSSSGGSTDTQYF.

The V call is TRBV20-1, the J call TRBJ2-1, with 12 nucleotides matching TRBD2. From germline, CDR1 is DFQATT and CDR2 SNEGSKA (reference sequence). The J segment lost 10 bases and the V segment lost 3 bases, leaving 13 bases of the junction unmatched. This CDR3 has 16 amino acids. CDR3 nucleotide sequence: TGCAGTGCTAGTGGATTAGCTAGCGGGAGGGCACCCGAGCAGTTCTTC. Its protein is CSASGLASGRAPEQFF.

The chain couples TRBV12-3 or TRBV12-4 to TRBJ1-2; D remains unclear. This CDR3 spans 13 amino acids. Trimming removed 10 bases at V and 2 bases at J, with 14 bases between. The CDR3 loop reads CATSPSSNYGYTF. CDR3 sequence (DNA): TGTGCCACTAGTCCTTCCAGCAACTATGGCTACACCTTC.

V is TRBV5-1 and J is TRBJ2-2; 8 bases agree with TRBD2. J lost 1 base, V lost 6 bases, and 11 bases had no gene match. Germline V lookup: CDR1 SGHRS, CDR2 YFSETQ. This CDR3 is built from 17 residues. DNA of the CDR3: TGCGCCAGCAAAGCACGACTGCTAGCGGGGAACACCGGGGAGCTGTTTTTT. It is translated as CASKARLLAGNTGELFF.

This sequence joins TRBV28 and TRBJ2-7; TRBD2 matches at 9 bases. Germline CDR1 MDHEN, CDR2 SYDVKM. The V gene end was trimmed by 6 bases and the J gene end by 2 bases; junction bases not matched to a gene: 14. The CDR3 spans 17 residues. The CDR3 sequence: CASRSLVAGAGPYEQYF. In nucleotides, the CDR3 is TGTGCCAGCAGGTCGTTAGTAGCGGGAGCAGGTCCCTACGAGCAGTACTTC.

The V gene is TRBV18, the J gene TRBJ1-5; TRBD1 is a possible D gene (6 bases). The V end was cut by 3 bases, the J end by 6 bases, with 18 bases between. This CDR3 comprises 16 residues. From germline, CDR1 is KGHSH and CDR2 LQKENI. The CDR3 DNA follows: TGTGCCAGCTCACCCCGGGGAGGGGGGATTATTCAGCCCCAGCATTTT. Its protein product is CASSPRGGGIIQPQHF.

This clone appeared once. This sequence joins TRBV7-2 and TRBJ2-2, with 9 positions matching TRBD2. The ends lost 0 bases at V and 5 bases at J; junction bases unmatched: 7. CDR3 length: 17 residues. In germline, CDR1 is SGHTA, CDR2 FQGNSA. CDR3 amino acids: CASSLAVIAGDTGELFF. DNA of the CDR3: TGTGCCAGCAGCTTAGCGGTGATAGCGGGAGATACCGGGGAGCTGTTTTTT. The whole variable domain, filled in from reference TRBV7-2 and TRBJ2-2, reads GAGVSQSPSNKVTEKGKDVELRCDPISGHTALYWYRQSLGQGLEFLIYFQGNSAPDKSGLPSDRFSAERTGGSVSTLTIQRTQQEDSAVYLCASSLAVIAGDTGELFFGEGSRLTVL.